This T cell receptor (beta chain) was identified during a study of blood T cell repertoires in COVID-19. The overall study: Samples came from the United States, Italy and Spain, spanning acute and convalescent COVID-19. T cells, B-cell-depleted T cells, or PBMCs provided the cDNA or gDNA that served as material.

Methods used by the authors: Nucleated cell counts were estimated from reference gene primer amplification. Here immunoSEQ multiplex PCR was the method, and the copy in TCRdb shows in-frame clones only, minus some. Clone size and V and J calls were adopted from that table, with D and trimming inferred from the DNA. The sample lists about 100,000 clones, 69% seen once, with approximately 5.9% in the top ten. The sample consisted of peripheral blood. The clonotype originates from an older man with acute or convalescent COVID-19.

CDR3 sequence reads: CASSSLDRVVEKLFF. The CDR3, as DNA: TGTGCCAGCAGCTCTCTCGACAGGGTCGTTGAAAAACTGTTTTTT. The chain employs TRBV5-6 and TRBJ1-4, with TRBD1 matching over 7 bases. The germline V gene encodes CDR1 SGHDT and CDR2 YYEEEE. The trim removed 3 bases at V and 7 bases at J, leaving 9 bases unmatched. The CDR3 extends over 15 amino acids. Based on the CDR3 plus reference TRBV5-6 and TRBJ1-4, the full variable domain is DAGVTQSPTHLIKTRGQQVTLRCSPKSGHDTVSWYQQALGQGPQFIFQYYEEEERQRGNFPDRFSGHQFPNYSSELNVNALLLGDSALYLCASSSLDRVVEKLFFGSGTQLSVL.